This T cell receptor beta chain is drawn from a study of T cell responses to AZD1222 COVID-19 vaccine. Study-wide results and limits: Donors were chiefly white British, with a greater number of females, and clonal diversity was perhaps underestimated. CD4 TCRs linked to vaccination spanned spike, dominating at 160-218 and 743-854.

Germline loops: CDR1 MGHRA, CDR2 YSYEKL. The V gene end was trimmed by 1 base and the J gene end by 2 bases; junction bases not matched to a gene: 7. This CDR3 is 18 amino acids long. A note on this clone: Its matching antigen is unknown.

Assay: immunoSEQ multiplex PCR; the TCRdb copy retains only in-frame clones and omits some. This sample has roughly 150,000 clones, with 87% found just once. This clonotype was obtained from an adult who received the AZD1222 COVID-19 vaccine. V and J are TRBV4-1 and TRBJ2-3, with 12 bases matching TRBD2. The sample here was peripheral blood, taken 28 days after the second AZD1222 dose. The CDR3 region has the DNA TGCGCCAGCAGCCAAGGCGAAACTAGCGGGGGGTACACAGATACGCAGTATTTT. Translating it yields CASSQGETSGGYTDTQYF.